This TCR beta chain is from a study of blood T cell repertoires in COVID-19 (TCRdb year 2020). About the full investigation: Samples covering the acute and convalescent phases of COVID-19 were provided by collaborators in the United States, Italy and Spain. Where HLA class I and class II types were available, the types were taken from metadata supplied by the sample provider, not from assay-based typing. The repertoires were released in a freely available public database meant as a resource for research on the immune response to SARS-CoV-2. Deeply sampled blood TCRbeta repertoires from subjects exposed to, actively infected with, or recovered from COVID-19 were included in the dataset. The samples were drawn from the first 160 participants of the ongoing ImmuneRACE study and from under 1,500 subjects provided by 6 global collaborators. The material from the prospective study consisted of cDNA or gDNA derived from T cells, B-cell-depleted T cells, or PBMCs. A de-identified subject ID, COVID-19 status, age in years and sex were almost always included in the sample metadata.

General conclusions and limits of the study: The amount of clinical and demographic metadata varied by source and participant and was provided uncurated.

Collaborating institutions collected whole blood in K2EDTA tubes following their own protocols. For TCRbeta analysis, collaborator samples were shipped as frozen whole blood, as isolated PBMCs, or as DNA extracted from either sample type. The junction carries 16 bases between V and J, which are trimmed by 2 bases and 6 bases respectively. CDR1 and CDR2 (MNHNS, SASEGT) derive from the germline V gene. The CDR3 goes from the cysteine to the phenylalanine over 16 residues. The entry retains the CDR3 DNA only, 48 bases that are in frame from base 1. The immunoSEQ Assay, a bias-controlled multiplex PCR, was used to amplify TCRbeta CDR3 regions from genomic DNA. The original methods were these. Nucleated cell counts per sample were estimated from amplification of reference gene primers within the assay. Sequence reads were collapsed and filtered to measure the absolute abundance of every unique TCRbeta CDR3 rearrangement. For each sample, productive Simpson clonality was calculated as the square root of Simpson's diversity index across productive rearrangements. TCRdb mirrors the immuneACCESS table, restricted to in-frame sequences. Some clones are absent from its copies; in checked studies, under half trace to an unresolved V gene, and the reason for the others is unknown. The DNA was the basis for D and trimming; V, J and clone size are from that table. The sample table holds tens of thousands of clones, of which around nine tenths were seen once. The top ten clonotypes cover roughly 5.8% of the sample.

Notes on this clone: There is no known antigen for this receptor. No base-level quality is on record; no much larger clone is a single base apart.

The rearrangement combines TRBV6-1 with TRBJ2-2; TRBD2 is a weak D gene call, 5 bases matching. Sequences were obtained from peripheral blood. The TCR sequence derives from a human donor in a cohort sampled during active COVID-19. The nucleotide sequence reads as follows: TGTGCCAGCAGTGAAACGATGCTAGCTGCTCCCGGGGAGCTGTTTTTT. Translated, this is CASSETMLAAPGELFF.